This T cell receptor beta chain was sequenced during a study of T cell changes during pregnancy in multiple sclerosis (dated by TCRdb to between 2017 and 2020). Background on the whole study: The study examined how the T cell repertoire changed over the course of pregnancy in women with multiple sclerosis.

Remarks on this clone: Its antigen is unknown. No much larger clone is present one base from it, and per-base qualities are unavailable.

The V end loses 6 bases and the J end loses 4 bases, and a stretch of 13 bases separates them. CDR1 and CDR2, per the germline V gene, are MNHEY and SVGAGI. The CDR3 runs 14 residues from the cysteine to the phenylalanine. This entry keeps only the CDR3 DNA: 42 bases, framed from base 1. Library preparation was by the immunoSEQ multiplex PCR assay. Held by TCRdb, this immuneACCESS table contains in-frame sequences only and omits some clones. Under half of the omission traces to an unresolved V gene where checked; the cause of the rest is unknown. This sample is represented by roughly 62,000 clones; roughly 87% of them were singletons. The top ten clonotypes cover about 2.3% of the sample.

The rearrangement joined TRBV6-5 to TRBJ2-1; TRBD2 is perhaps the D gene, given 5 matching bases. Specimen: peripheral blood, collected in the first trimester of pregnancy. The receptor's source is a female donor with multiple sclerosis, enrolled in a pregnancy study. This receptor carries the CDR3 CASRKMGDYNEQFF. The DNA sequence is TGTGCCAGCAGAAAAATGGGAGATTACAATGAGCAGTTCTTC.